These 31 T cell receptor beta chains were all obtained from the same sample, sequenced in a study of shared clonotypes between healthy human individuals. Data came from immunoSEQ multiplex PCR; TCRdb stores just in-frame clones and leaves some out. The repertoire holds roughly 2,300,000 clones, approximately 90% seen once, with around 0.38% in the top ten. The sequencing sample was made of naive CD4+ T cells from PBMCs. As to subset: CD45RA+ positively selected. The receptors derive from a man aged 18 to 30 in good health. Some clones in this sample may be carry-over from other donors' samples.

Here the CDR3 reads CASSNYGFQETQYF. The CDR3 DNA sequence: TGTGCCAGCAGCAACTACGGGTTCCAAGAGACCCAGTACTTC. V usage is TRBV7-2 and J usage is TRBJ2-5; D unresolved. V was trimmed by 5 bases and J by 1 base, leaving 11 bases between them. The germline V gene encodes CDR1 SGHTA and CDR2 FQGNSA. This CDR3 region has 14 residues.

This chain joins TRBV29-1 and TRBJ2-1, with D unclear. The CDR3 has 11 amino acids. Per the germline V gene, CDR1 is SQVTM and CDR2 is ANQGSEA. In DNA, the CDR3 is TGCAGGGCAGGTCTTGGGGATGAGCAGTTCTTC. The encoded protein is CRAGLGDEQFF.

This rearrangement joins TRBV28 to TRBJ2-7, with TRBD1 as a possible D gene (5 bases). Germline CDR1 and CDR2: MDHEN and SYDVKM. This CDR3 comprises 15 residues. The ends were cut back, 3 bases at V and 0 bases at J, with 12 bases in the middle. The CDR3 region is CASSFRQSNSYEQYF. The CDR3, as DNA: TGTGCCAGCAGTTTTCGACAGTCAAACTCCTACGAGCAGTACTTC.

As DNA, the CDR3 is TGCGCCAGCAGCTTGCGACAGGCCCCAGGTAGCTATGGCTACACCTTC. Its protein product is CASSLRQAPGSYGYTF. The chain carries TRBV5-1 and TRBJ1-2, with D possibly matching TRBD1 (6 bases). Germline-derived CDR1 and CDR2 are SGHRS and YFSETQ. The germline V and J ends were trimmed by 1 base and 4 bases, with 17 bases remaining between them. This CDR3 spans 16 amino acids.

The CDR3 bases are TGCGCCAGCAGCTTGCCTAGCGGGAATACCTACGAGCAGTACTTC. This translates into CASSLPSGNTYEQYF. The chain joins TRBV5-1 to TRBJ2-7, with 9 bases matching TRBD2. CDR3 length: 15 amino acids. Unmatched junction bases numbered 4, after V lost 1 base and J lost 2 bases. Germline lookup yields CDR1 SGHRS and CDR2 YFSETQ.

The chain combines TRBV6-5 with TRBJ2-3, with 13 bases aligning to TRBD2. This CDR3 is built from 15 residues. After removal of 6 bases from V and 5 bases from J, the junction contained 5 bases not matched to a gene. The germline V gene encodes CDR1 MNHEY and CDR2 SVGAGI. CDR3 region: CASRGLAGELDTQYF. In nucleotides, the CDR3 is TGTGCCAGCAGAGGACTAGCGGGAGAGTTAGATACGCAGTATTTT.

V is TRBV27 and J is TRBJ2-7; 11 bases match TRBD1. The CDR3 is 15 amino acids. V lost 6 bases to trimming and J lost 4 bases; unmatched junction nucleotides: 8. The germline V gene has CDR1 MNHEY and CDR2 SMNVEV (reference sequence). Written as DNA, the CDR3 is TGTGCCAGCAGATCCACCGGGACAGGGGGTTACGAGCAGTACTTC. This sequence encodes CASRSTGTGGYEQYF.

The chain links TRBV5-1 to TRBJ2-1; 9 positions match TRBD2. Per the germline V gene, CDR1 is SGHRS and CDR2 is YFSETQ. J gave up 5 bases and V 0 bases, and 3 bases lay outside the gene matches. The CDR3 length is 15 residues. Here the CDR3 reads CASSLGTSENNEQFF. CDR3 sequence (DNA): TGCGCCAGCAGCTTGGGGACTAGCGAAAACAATGAGCAGTTCTTC.

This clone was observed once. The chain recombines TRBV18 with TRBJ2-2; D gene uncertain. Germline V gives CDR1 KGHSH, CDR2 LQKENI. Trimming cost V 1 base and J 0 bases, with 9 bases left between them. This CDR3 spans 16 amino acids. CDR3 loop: CASSPRAATNTGELFF. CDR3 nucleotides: TGTGCCAGCTCACCACGGGCAGCCACGAACACCGGGGAGCTGTTTTTT.

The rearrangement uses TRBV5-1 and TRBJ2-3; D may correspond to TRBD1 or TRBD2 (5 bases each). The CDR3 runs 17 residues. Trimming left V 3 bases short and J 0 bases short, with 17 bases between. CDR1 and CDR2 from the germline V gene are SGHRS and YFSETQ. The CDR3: CASSSPSRDLSTDTQYF. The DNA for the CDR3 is TGCGCCAGCAGCTCCCCCTCACGGGACCTAAGCACAGATACGCAGTATTTT.

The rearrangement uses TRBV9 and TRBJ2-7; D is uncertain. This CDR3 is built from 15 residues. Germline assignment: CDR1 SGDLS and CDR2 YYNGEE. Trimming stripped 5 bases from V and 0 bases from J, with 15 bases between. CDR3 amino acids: CASSFRPESSYEQYF. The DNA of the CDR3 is TGTGCCAGCAGTTTCAGACCCGAAAGCTCCTACGAGCAGTACTTC.

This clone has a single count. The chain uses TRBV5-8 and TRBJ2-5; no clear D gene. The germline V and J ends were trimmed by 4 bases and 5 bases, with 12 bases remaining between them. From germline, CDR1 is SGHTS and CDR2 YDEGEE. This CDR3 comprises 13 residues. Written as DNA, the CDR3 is TGTGCCAGCAGCCCCCACATTCTGGAGACCCAGTACTTC. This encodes CASSPHILETQYF.

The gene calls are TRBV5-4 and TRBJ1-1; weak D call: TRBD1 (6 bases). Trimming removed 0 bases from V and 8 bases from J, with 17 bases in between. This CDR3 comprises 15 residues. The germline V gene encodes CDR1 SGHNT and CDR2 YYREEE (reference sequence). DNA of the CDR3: TGTGCCAGCAGCTTGGTAGGGCAGGGGAGTCTGGAAGCTTTCTTT. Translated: CASSLVGQGSLEAFF.

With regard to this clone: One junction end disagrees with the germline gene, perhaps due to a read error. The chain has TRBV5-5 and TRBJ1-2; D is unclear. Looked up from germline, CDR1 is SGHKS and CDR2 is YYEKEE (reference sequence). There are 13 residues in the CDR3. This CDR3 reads CASRLAAVGGYTF. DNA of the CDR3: TGTGCCAGCAGATTGGCGGCTGTGGGTGGCTACACCTTC.

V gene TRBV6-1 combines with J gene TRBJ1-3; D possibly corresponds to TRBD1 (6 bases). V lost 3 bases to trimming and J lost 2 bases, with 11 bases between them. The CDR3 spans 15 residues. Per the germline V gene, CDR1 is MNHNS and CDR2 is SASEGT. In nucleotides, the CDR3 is TGTGCCAGCAGTGAGGGGGGCTTTACTGGAAACACCATATATTTT. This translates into CASSEGGFTGNTIYF.

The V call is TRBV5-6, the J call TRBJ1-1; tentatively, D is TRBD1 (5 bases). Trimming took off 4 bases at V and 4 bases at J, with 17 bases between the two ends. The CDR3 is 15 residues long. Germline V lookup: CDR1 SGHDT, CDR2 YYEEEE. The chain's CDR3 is CASSPGDGRPTEAFF. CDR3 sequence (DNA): TGTGCCAGCAGCCCGGGGGACGGAAGGCCCACTGAAGCTTTCTTT.

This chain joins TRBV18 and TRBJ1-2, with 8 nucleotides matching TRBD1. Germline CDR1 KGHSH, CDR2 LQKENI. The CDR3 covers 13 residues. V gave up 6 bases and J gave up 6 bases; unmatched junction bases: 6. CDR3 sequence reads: CASSLTGEDGYTF. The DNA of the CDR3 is TGTGCCAGCTCGCTGACAGGGGAAGATGGCTACACCTTC.

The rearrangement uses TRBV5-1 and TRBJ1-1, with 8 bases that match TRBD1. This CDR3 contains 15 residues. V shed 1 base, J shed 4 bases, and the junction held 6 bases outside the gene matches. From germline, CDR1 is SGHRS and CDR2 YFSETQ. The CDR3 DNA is TGCGCCAGCAGCTTGAAGACAGGGGTGAGCACTGAAGCTTTCTTT. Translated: CASSLKTGVSTEAFF.

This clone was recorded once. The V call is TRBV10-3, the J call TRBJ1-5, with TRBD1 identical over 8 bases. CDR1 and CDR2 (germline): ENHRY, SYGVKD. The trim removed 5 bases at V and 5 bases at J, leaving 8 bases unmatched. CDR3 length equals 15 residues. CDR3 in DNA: TGTGCCATCAGTAGGACAGGGCTCACCGATCAGCCCCAGCATTTT. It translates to CAISRTGLTDQPQHF.

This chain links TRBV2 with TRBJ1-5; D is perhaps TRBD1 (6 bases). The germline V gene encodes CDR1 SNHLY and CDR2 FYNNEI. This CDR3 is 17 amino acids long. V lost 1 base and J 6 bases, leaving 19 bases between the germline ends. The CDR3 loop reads CASSEVDPGASSQPQHF. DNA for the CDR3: TGTGCCAGCAGTGAAGTCGACCCAGGGGCGTCGAGTCAGCCCCAGCATTTT.

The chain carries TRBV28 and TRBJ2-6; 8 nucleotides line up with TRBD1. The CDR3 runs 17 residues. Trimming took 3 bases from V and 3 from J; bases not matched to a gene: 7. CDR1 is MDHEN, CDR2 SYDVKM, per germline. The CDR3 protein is CASSFTQGARGANVLTF. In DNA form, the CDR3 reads TGTGCCAGCAGTTTCACCCAGGGGGCGCGTGGGGCCAACGTCCTGACTTTC.

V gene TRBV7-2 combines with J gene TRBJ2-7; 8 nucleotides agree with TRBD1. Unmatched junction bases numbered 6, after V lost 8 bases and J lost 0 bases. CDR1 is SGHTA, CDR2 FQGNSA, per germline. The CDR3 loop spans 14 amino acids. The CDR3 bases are TGTGCCAGCGGGGACAGGAGAAGCTCCTACGAGCAGTACTTC. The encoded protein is CASGDRRSSYEQYF.

The CDR3 sequence: CASSPQGGGQETQYF. The CDR3, as DNA: TGTGCCAGCTCACCACAGGGGGGTGGCCAAGAGACCCAGTACTTC. This sequence joins TRBV18 and TRBJ2-5; possibly TRBD1 or TRBD2 for D (6 bases each). Germline lookup yields CDR1 KGHSH and CDR2 LQKENI. V shed 1 base and J shed 1 base, with 10 bases lying between them. The CDR3 runs 15 residues.

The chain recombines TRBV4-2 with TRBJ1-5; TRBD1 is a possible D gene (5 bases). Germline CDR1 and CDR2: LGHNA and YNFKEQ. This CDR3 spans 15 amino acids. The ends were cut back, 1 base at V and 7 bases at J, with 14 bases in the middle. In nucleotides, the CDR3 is TGTGCCAGCAGCCAAGTATCTCAGGGTTCGCAGCCCCAGCATTTT. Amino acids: CASSQVSQGSQPQHF.

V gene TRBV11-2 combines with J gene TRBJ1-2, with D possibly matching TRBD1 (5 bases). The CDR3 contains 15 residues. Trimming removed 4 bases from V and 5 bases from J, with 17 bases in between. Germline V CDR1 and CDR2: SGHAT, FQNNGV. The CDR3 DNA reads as TGTGCCAGCAGCTCCTTGCTACGACAGAAATATGGCTACACCTTC. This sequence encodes CASSSLLRQKYGYTF.

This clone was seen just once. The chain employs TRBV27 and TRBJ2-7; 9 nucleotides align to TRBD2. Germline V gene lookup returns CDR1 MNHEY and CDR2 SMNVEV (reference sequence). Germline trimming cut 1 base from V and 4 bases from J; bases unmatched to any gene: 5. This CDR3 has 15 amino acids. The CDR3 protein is CASSLYLAGIYEQYF. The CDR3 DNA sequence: TGTGCCAGCAGTTTATACCTAGCGGGAATTTACGAGCAGTACTTC.

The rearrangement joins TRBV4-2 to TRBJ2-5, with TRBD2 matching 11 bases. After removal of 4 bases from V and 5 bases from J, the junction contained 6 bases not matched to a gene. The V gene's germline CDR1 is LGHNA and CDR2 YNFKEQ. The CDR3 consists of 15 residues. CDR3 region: CASSPTSGAGETQYF. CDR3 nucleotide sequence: TGTGCCAGCAGCCCGACTAGCGGGGCAGGGGAGACCCAGTACTTC.

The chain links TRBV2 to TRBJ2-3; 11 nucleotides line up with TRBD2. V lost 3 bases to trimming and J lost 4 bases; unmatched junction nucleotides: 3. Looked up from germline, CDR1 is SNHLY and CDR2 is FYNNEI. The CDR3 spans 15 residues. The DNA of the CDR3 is TGTGCCAGCAGTGATACTAGCGGGAGATCAGATACGCAGTATTTT. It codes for CASSDTSGRSDTQYF.

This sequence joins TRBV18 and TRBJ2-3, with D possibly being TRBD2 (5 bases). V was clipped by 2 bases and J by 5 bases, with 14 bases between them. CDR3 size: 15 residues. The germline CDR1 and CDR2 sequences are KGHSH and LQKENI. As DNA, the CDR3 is TGTGCCAGCTCACCAGGAATCCAGGCGGGAGATACGCAGTATTTT. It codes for CASSPGIQAGDTQYF. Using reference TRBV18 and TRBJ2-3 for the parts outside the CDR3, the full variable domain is NAGVMQNPRHLVRRRGQEARLRCSPMKGHSHVYWYRQLPEEGLKFMVYLQKENIIDESGMPKERFSAEFPKEGPSILRIQQVVRGDSAAYFCASSPGIQAGDTQYFGPGTRLTVL.

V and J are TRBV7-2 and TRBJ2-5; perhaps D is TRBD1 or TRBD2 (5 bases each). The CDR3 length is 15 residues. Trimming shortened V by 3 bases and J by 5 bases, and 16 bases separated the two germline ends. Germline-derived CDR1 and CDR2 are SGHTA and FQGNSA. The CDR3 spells CASSFGGARGETQYF. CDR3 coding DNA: TGTGCCAGCAGCTTCGGTGGGGCCCGGGGCGAGACCCAGTACTTC. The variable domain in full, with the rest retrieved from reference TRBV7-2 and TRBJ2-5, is GAGVSQSPSNKVTEKGKDVELRCDPISGHTALYWYRQSLGQGLEFLIYFQGNSAPDKSGLPSDRFSAERTGGSVSTLTIQRTQQEDSAVYLCASSFGGARGETQYFGPGTRLLVL.

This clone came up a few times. CDR3 in DNA: TGTGCCTGCCGGGGGAACTACGAGCAGTACTTC. This gives the protein CACRGNYEQYF. V and J are TRBV6-1 and TRBJ2-7; TRBD2 might be the D (6 bases). CDR1 and CDR2 from the germline V gene are MNHNS and SASEGT. The germline V and J ends were trimmed by 11 bases and 3 bases, with 11 bases remaining between them. The CDR3 is 11 amino acids.